The clone carrying this T cell receptor beta chain was seen only a few times. Its antigen is as yet unknown. This sample was included in a study of post-analysis software for immune sequencing data. As for the study in general: In terms of disease course, relapsing-remitting, secondary progressive and progressive-relapsing multiple sclerosis were included.

TCR beta libraries were prepared from cDNA with unique molecular identifiers. From the PCR reads, TCRdb called clonotypes with MiXCR, one entry per CDR3 protein. This sample carries 150,000 or so distinct CDR3 sequences, approximately 35% of them seen once, and the ten largest clones take over 25%. General observations from the study: In patients, 4 to 6 TRBV segments were more frequent than in controls, with TRBV5-6, TRBV5-1 and TRBV20-1 among them. The normalized Chao1 diversity of multiple sclerosis patients was significantly lower than that of controls.

Trimming removed 6 bases from V and 3 bases from J; junction bases left unmatched: 4. The CDR3 has 15 amino acids. The sequence was obtained from a girl aged 10 to 17 with multiple sclerosis. This chain uses TRBV12-3 or TRBV12-4 with TRBJ2-1; TRBD2 matches at 11 bases. Sequenced here: blood, sampled after autologous hematopoietic stem cell transplantation. The CDR3 protein is CASRLSGRDYNEQFF. The CDR3, as DNA: TGTGCCAGCAGACTTAGCGGGAGGGACTACAATGAGCAGTTCTTC.